The 18 T cell receptor beta chains presented below share a single source sample, sequenced in a study of cytomegalovirus exposure and HLA in healthy donors. The PCR used 60 Vbeta and 13 Jbeta primers. Here immunoSEQ multiplex PCR was the method, and the copy in TCRdb shows in-frame clones only, minus some. The repertoire holds over 95,000 clones, approximately 80% seen once, with 11% in the top ten. Sequences were obtained from PBMCs. The receptors stem from a man aged 40-50 years in good health and CMV-seropositive.

The chain carries TRBV6-1 and TRBJ1-5; D possibly corresponds to TRBD1 (5 bases). The CDR3 is 15 residues long. The germline gives CDR1 MNHNS, CDR2 SASEGT. With 8 bases removed from V and 3 bases from J, the gap between germline ends came to 17 bases. The CDR3 loop is CASLPGGAINQPQHF. CDR3 sequence (DNA): TGTGCCAGCCTCCCGGGAGGGGCGATCAATCAGCCCCAGCATTTT.

The V and J genes are TRBV6-5 and TRBJ1-2, with 9 bases fitting TRBD1. The junction had 4 bases not matched to a gene; V was cut back by 6 bases and J by 2 bases. There are 14 residues in the CDR3. Germline-derived CDR1 and CDR2 are MNHEY and SVGAGI. The CDR3 DNA follows: TGTGCCAGCAGCCCCGGACAGGGGAACTATGGCTACACCTTC. Protein sequence: CASSPGQGNYGYTF.

This chain uses TRBV5-1 with TRBJ2-5; TRBD1 matches at 7 bases. The CDR3 consists of 15 residues. CDR1 SGHRS and CDR2 YFSETQ come from the germline V gene. V lost 2 bases and J lost 1; bases outside the gene matches: 5. This CDR3 reads CASSLSTGTQETQYF. In DNA form, the CDR3 reads TGCGCCAGCAGCTTATCGACAGGGACCCAAGAGACCCAGTACTTC.

The rearrangement uses TRBV10-3 and TRBJ2-7, with D possibly being TRBD2 (6 bases). The V end lost 0 bases, the J end lost 3 bases, and 9 bases lay between the germline ends. Germline V gives CDR1 ENHRY, CDR2 SYGVKD. The CDR3 length is 14 residues. CDR3 DNA: TGTGCCATCAGTGAGTCTGGGGGGTTCTACGAGCAGTACTTC. Encoded protein: CAISESGGFYEQYF.

The rearrangement uses TRBV7-2 and TRBJ2-3; a possible D gene is TRBD2 (6 bases). Germline V gene data show CDR1 as SGHTA and CDR2 as FQGNSA. The CDR3 consists of 16 residues. Trimming cost V 6 bases and J 0 bases, with 16 bases left between them. The CDR3 DNA sequence: TGTGCCAGCAGGCATCCGCCGGGGACTAGCACAGATACGCAGTATTTT. Residues: CASRHPPGTSTDTQYF.

The chain employs TRBV5-1 and TRBJ1-1; 7 nucleotides line up with TRBD1. From germline, CDR1 is SGHRS and CDR2 YFSETQ. This CDR3 spans 15 amino acids. Trimming removed 4 bases from V and 2 bases from J; junction bases left unmatched: 8. The CDR3: CASSGPGQLNTEAFF. In DNA form, the CDR3 reads TGCGCCAGCAGCGGGCCGGGACAGTTAAACACTGAAGCTTTCTTT.

The V gene is TRBV25-1, the J gene TRBJ2-5; weak D call: TRBD1 (6 bases). The V and J ends lost 6 bases and 5 bases respectively, with 22 bases between them. Looked up from germline, CDR1 is MGHDK and CDR2 is SYGVNS. The CDR3 extends over 16 amino acids. The CDR3 region has the DNA TGTGCCAGCAGACCCCCCGTAGCCACAGGGTTTGAGACCCAGTACTTC. Protein: CASRPPVATGFETQYF.

This chain connects TRBV19 to TRBJ1-1; possible D gene TRBD1, 6 bases. CDR3 length: 16 residues. Per the germline V gene, CDR1 is LNHDA and CDR2 is SQIVND (reference sequence). V lost 3 bases to trimming and J lost 3 bases, with 17 bases between them. This CDR3 is CASSMSGTGMDTEAFF. The CDR3 coding sequence is TGTGCCAGTAGTATGTCCGGAACAGGGATGGACACTGAAGCTTTCTTT.

The V and J genes are TRBV25-1 and TRBJ2-5, with TRBD2 identical over 12 bases. Germline-derived CDR1 and CDR2 are MGHDK and SYGVNS. CDR3 length: 15 amino acids. V lost 5 bases to trimming and J lost 5 bases; unmatched junction nucleotides: 6. DNA of the CDR3: TGTGCCAGCAGTCCAGTCGGACTAGCGGGGGAGACCCAGTACTTC. It codes for CASSPVGLAGETQYF.

The chain combines TRBV7-6 with TRBJ1-6; 8 nucleotides agree with TRBD1. The V gene's germline CDR1 is SGHVS and CDR2 FNYEAQ. The CDR3 spans 14 residues. With V trimmed by 6 bases and J by 8 bases, 6 bases remained unmatched. The CDR3 nucleotides are TGTGCCAGCAGTTTCACAGGGGGGGATTCACCCCTCCACTTT. The encoded protein is CASSFTGGDSPLHF.

J is TRBJ2-2 and V is TRBV2, with TRBD2 identical over 9 bases. The junction had 8 bases not matched to a gene; V was cut back by 6 bases and J by 3 bases. The CDR3 sequence is 16 residues long. Germline CDR1 reads SNHLY; CDR2 reads FYNNEI. For the CDR3, the DNA is TGTGCCAGCAGAGACTTAGCGGGGGCGGACACCGGGGAGCTGTTTTTT. It encodes CASRDLAGADTGELFF.

In its sample, this clone was seen once. The chain joins TRBV5-8 to TRBJ1-5; weak D call: TRBD1 (6 bases). Trimming removed 7 bases from V and 3 bases from J, with 20 bases in between. Looked up from germline, CDR1 is SGHTS and CDR2 is YDEGEE. The CDR3 is made up of 16 amino acids. In DNA, the CDR3 is TGTGCCAGCTCCTGGGGCAGGGGAACCTTCAATCAGCCCCAGCATTTT. Translation: CASSWGRGTFNQPQHF.

The chain couples TRBV7-3 to TRBJ2-3, with D uncertain. V dropped 1 base and J dropped 6 bases, with 8 bases sitting between them. This CDR3 region has 13 residues. Germline assignment: CDR1 SGHTA and CDR2 FQGTGA. The CDR3 here is CASSLSKRDTQYF. The CDR3 nucleotides read TGTGCCAGCAGCTTAAGTAAGAGGGATACGCAGTATTTT.

CDR3 sequence reads: CASSPGAADTQYF. The CDR3 DNA reads as TGCGCCAGCAGCCCTGGAGCGGCAGATACGCAGTATTTT. The rearrangement joins TRBV4-3 to TRBJ2-3, with a possible D match to TRBD2 (5 bases). This CDR3 has 13 residues. Trimming removed 4 bases at V and 4 bases at J, with 9 bases between. Germline V lookup: CDR1 LGHNA, CDR2 YSLEER.

There are a few counts of this clone. This sequence joins TRBV6-1 and TRBJ1-5; the match to TRBD1 covers 7 bases. The V gene's germline CDR1 is MNHNS and CDR2 SASEGT. The CDR3 contains 13 residues. With 5 bases clipped from V and 6 bases from J, the junction kept 4 bases outside the gene matches. The CDR3 region is CASSRQGGQPQHF. CDR3 in DNA: TGTGCCAGCAGTAGACAGGGAGGTCAGCCCCAGCATTTT.

There are a few counts of this clone. V and J are TRBV7-9 and TRBJ2-4, with 7 bases identical to TRBD2. This CDR3 region has 16 residues. Unmatched junction bases numbered 5, after V lost 3 bases and J lost 0 bases. Germline loops: CDR1 SEHNR, CDR2 FQNEAQ (reference sequence). The CDR3 nucleotides are TGTGCCAGCAGCTTGGGGGGGGTGGCAGCCAAAAACATTCAGTACTTC. Translated, it gives CASSLGGVAAKNIQYF.

This clone has more than one count but fewer than ten. This sequence joins TRBV6-4 and TRBJ2-2, with a tentative D call TRBD1 (5 bases). V lost 4 bases to trimming and J lost 3 bases, with 9 bases between them. The CDR3 runs 14 residues. CDR1 is MRHNA and CDR2 is SNTAGT in the germline V gene. DNA for the CDR3: TGTGCCAGCAGTGTACAACAGGACACCGGGGAGCTGTTTTTT. It encodes CASSVQQDTGELFF.

CDR3 DNA sequence: TGTGCCAGCAGGGACAGGGGTCTATCCTACGAGCAGTACTTC. It translates to CASRDRGLSYEQYF. This rearrangement joins TRBV6-5 to TRBJ2-7; 9 positions agree with TRBD1. The CDR3 length is 14 residues. V gave up 6 bases and J gave up 1 base; unmatched junction bases: 4. Germline values: CDR1 MNHEY, CDR2 SVGAGI.